This TCR beta chain derives from a study of cytomegalovirus exposure and HLA in healthy donors. The PCR had 60 Vbeta and 13 Jbeta primers. The assay was immunoSEQ multiplex PCR, and TCRdb's table has in-frame clones only and misses some. The sample shows roughly 120,000 clones, and approximately 2% sits with its ten largest clones. As to this clone: Its antigen is unknown.

Study-wide findings and caveats: Sequencing depth across donors, presence/absence analyses assumed, was roughly uniform.

This sequence was found in a man aged 35-49 years in good health and CMV-seronegative. The sample was PBMCs.

The CDR3 region is CASSWGGYNEQFF. The CDR3 DNA reads TGTGCCAGCAGTTGGGGAGGCTACAATGAGCAGTTCTTC. The chain uses TRBV6-1 and TRBJ2-1; D might be TRBD2 (6 bases). The CDR3 has 13 residues. Germline V CDR1 and CDR2: MNHNS, SASEGT. With 5 bases removed from V and 3 bases from J, the gap between germline ends came to 8 bases.